Listed below are T cell receptor beta chains from one sample, sequenced in a study of CD8 T cells in Susac syndrome. TCRdb processed the immunoSEQ multiplex PCR reads anew with MiXCR; each CDR3 protein has one entry. The table shows about 120,000 distinct CDR3 sequences, with approximately 91% occurring only once. What was sequenced was CD4+ T cells from PBMCs. Source of these receptors: a human donor in good health. The CDR3 runs from the conserved cysteine through the conserved F or W. A D gene is named only where the DNA matches it firmly. For some rows the clone size is stated as once, few or many, or as a class when expanded; others skip it.

V gene	D gene	J gene	clone size	CDR3 DNA	CDR3 protein
TRBV9	.	TRBJ1-1	.	TGTGCCAGCAGCGTAGATGGAGAAGCTTTCTTT	CASSVDGEAFF
TRBV12-3/TRBV12-4	.	TRBJ2-5	.	TGTGCCAGCAGTTCCCCGGGTGCGAAGACCCAGTACTTC	CASSSPGAKTQYF
TRBV25-1	TRBD1	TRBJ2-5	.	TGTGCCAGCAGTGAAAGGCATCAGGACAGGGGTCGGCGCGAGACCCAGTACTTC	CASSERHQDRGRRETQYF
TRBV6-2/TRBV6-3	TRBD1	TRBJ1-5	.	TGTGCCAGCAGTATTCGGACAGGGATCTATCAGCCCCAGCATTTT	CASSIRTGIYQPQHF
TRBV7-2	.	TRBJ2-7	.	TGTGCCAGCAGCTCATACAGTGCCTACGAGCAGTACTTC	CASSSYSAYEQYF
TRBV20-1	.	TRBJ1-1	.	TGCAGTGCTAGACTTCGGGAGGGGCCTAGCACTGAAGCTTTCTTT	CSARLREGPSTEAFF
TRBV2	.	TRBJ1-2	.	TGTGCCAGCAGTGAAGACCCGTATGGCTACACCTTC	CASSEDPYGYTF
TRBV29-1	.	TRBJ2-1	.	TGCAGCGTTGCCAGATACAATGAGCAGTTCTTC	CSVARYNEQFF
TRBV29-1	.	TRBJ2-1	.	TGCAGCGTTGAAGGGGTCCCAGGGGTGGGGGACAATGAGCAGTTCTTC	CSVEGVPGVGDNEQFF
TRBV6-5	TRBD1	TRBJ1-4	.	TGTGCCAGCAGTTACTTTTCAGGGGGGTTTGAAAAACTGTTTTTT	CASSYFSGGFEKLFF
TRBV29-1	.	TRBJ1-1	.	TGCAGCGTTGAAGAGCGTAGCGGGGCCATTGAAGCTTTCTTT	CSVEERSGAIEAFF
TRBV28	.	TRBJ2-7	once	TGTGCCAGCAGTTTAGAAAAAACAGGAACCTACGAGCAGTACTTC	CASSLEKTGTYEQYF
TRBV30	.	TRBJ1-5	.	TGTGCCTGGACTCGGGATAGCAATCAGCCCCAGCATTTT	CAWTRDSNQPQHF
TRBV30	.	TRBJ2-1	.	TGTGCCTGGATGGTAGTACGGGAGACCCACGATTCCTACAATGAGCAGTTCTTC	CAWMVVRETHDSYNEQFF
TRBV7-2	TRBD1	TRBJ2-2	few	TGTGCCAGCGGGACAGCGACCGGGGAGCTGTTTTTT	CASGTATGELFF
TRBV5-1	.	TRBJ2-1	.	TGCGCCAGCAGCTTGGGAATCGGGACCGGGAACTACAATGAGCAGTTCTTC	CASSLGIGTGNYNEQFF
TRBV6-2/TRBV6-3	.	TRBJ2-1	.	TGTGCCAGCAGAATAGCGGAACTTGTACTAAACAATGAGCAGTTCTTC	CASRIAELVLNNEQFF